This TCR beta chain was identified during a study of beta chain features in type 1 diabetes. Study observations and caveats: A potential influence of HLA type upon TCRB rearrangement remained unresolved herein.

Sort purity for all populations was recorded as exceeding 98%. This clone occurred a few times. What it binds is unknown. The study reverse transcribed the entire isolated RNA, so it sequenced expressed TCRB transcripts. It was found that naive, central memory and regulatory T cell samples averaged approximately 3.9 million reads. The repertoire was sequenced with immunoSEQ multiplex PCR; TCRdb's copy has only in-frame clones and lacks some. Of 600,000 to 650,000 clones listed, roughly 16% are singletons. This CDR3 contains 13 residues. Trimming stripped 5 bases from V and 5 bases from J, with 13 bases between. The germline V gene encodes CDR1 MDHEN and CDR2 SYDVKM.

The rearrangement uses TRBV28 and TRBJ2-7; D call uncertain. Sequenced input: naive CD4+ T cells from blood. The source of this sequence is a man younger than 35 in good health. The CDR3 DNA is TGTGCCAGCAGTCCCCGAGAGTTCCACGAGCAGTACTTC. Protein: CASSPREFHEQYF.